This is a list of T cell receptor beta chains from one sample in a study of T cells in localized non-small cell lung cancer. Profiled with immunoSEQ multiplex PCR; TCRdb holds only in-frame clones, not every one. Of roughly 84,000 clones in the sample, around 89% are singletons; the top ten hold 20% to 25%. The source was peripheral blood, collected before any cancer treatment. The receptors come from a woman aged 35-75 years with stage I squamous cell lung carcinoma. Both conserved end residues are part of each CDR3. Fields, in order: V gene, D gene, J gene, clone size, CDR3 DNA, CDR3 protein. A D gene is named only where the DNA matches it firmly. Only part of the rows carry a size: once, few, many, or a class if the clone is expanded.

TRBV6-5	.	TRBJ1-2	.	TGTGCCAGCAGGGCCCCCAAGGGGAGGAACTATGGCTACACCTTC	CASRAPKGRNYGYTF
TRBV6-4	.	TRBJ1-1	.	TGTGCCAGCAGCGAAGTCTCTTTTACCGGGACACATGACACTGAAGCTTTCTTT	CASSEVSFTGTHDTEAFF
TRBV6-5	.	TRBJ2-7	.	TGTGCCAGCAGTTACTCGGCCTTGGGCTCCTACGAGCAGTACTTC	CASSYSALGSYEQYF
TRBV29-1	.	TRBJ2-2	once	TGCAGCGTCGACCCAGGGGCCGGGGAGCTGTTTTTT	CSVDPGAGELFF
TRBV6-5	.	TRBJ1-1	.	TGTGCCAGCAGTTCCATTCTAAGGGACACTGAAGCTTTCTTT	CASSSILRDTEAFF
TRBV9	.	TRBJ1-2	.	TGTGCCAGCAGCGTAGTAGAGGGCCCCTATGGCTACACCTTC	CASSVVEGPYGYTF
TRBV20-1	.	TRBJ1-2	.	TGCAGTGCTGGGTCGAACTATGGCTACACCTTC	CSAGSNYGYTF
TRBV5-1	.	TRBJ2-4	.	TGCGCCAGCTCACCGGGTGAAGCCAAAAACATTCAGTACTTC	CASSPGEAKNIQYF
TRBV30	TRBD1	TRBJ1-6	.	TGTGCCTGGAGTGGGACAGGTAGTGATTCACCCCTCCACTTT	CAWSGTGSDSPLHF
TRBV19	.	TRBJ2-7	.	TGTGCCAGTAGTATTAATAGAGGCGGATCCCTCCGCGAGCAGTACTTC	CASSINRGGSLREQYF
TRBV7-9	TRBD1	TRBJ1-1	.	TGTGCCAGCAGCTCTGGACAGGGGCGGTACTTCTTT	CASSSGQGRYFF
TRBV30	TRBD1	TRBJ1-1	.	TGTGCCTGGAGTGTGCCAGGGGGGAACACTGAAGCTTTCTTT	CAWSVPGGNTEAFF
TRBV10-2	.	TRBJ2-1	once	TGCGCCAGCACTACCTACAATGAGCAGTTCTTC	CASTTYNEQFF
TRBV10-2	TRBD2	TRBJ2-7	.	TGCGCCAGCAGTGAGCGCCCCCTAGCGGGGCACGAGCAGTACTTC	CASSERPLAGHEQYF
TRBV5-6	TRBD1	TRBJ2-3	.	TGTGCCAGCAGCTGGGACAGAGCAGATACGCAGTATTTT	CASSWDRADTQYF
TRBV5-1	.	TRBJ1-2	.	TGCGCCAGCAGCTTGACAGTGACTTCTAACTATGGCTACACCTTC	CASSLTVTSNYGYTF
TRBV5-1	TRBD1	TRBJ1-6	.	TGCGCCAGCAGCTTGACCCGGGACAGGGATCTTTCACCCCTCCACTTT	CASSLTRDRDLSPLHF
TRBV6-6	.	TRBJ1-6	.	TGTGCCAGCCTCCCGGAGGGGCTGTTTAATTCACCCCTCCACTTT	CASLPEGLFNSPLHF
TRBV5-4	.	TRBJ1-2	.	TGTGCCAGCAGCTTGGGGACCGATAGCTATGGCTACACCTTC	CASSLGTDSYGYTF
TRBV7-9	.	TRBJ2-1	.	TGTGCCAGCAAAGCGAACTCCAATGAGCAGTTCTTC	CASKANSNEQFF
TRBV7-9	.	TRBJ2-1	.	TGTGCCAGCAGCCTATCTTCCCAGGGGAAAAGATACAATGAGCAGTTCTTC	CASSLSSQGKRYNEQFF
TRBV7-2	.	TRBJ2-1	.	TGTGCCAGCAGCACGGAATTCGGAGCCGTTGAGCAGTTCTTC	CASSTEFGAVEQFF
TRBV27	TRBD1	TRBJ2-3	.	TGTGCCAGCAGTTTTCTTAGGACAGGGGGCACAGATACGCAGTATTTT	CASSFLRTGGTDTQYF
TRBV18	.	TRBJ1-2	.	TGTGCCAGCTCACCTCCGCTAGCAGGGAGGTATGGCTACACCTTC	CASSPPLAGRYGYTF
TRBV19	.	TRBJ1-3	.	TGTGCCAGTAGTATGACTGTTAGCTCTGGAAACACCATATATTTT	CASSMTVSSGNTIYF
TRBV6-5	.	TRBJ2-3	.	TGTGCCAGCAGTTACTCGCCGTCTAGCACAGATACGCAGTATTTT	CASSYSPSSTDTQYF
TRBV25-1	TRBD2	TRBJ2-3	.	TGTGCCAGCAGTGCCCTAGCGGGTGGTACGCAGTATTTT	CASSALAGGTQYF
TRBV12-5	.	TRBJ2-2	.	TGTGCTAGTGGTTTGGCAGGGATTCTTGCCGGGGAGCTGTTTTTT	CASGLAGILAGELFF
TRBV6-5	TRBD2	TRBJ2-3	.	TGTGCCAGCAGCGGCAGACTAGCCTCCGATACGCAGTATTTT	CASSGRLASDTQYF